The rows below give T cell receptor beta chains drawn from one sample of a study of post-analysis software for immune sequencing data. TCRdb passed the PCR reads through MiXCR, listing each CDR3 protein once. The data contain hundreds of thousands of distinct CDR3 sequences, 25% to 30% of them singletons. The sample comprised blood. The source of these receptors is a girl aged 5-17 years with multiple sclerosis. Each CDR3 is given with its conserved first and last residue. A D gene is named only where the DNA matches it firmly. Some rows mark clone size as missing; the rest say once, few, many or name a class of expanded clone.

abundance	j_gene	d_gene	v_gene	CDR3nt	CDR3aa
few	TRBJ1-2	TRBD1	TRBV5-5	TGTGCCAGCAGCCTGGATGGGGCGACAGGGCCCTTTCCTGATGGCTACACCTTC	CASSLDGATGPFPDGYTF
few	TRBJ1-6	-	TRBV12-3/TRBV12-4	TGTGCCAGCAGCCCACGGGGGGGTTATTCACCCCTCCACTTT	CASSPRGGYSPLHF
-	TRBJ2-7	TRBD2	TRBV12-3/TRBV12-4	TGTGCCAGCAGTTATGGCGGGGGGGCCCAGTACTTC	CASSYGGGAQYF
once	TRBJ2-3	TRBD2	TRBV5-1	TGCGCCAGCAGCCCTAGCGGGAGGGAAGACACAGATACGCAGTATTTT	CASSPSGREDTDTQYF
-	TRBJ2-7	-	TRBV29-1	TGCAGCGTGACCACAGGGCCCTACGAGCAGTACTTC	CSVTTGPYEQYF
-	TRBJ2-3	TRBD1	TRBV27	TGTGCCAGCAGACCCGGACAGGGGGCGTTCCTCCTGTCTGGCACAGATACGCAGTATTTT	CASRPGQGAFLLSGTDTQYF
-	TRBJ2-1	-	TRBV5-1	TGCGCCAGCAGCTTGGGCCGAACCTCGTGGGACAATGAGCAGTTCTTC	CASSLGRTSWDNEQFF
-	TRBJ2-7	TRBD2	TRBV6-1	TGTGCCAGCATACCGGGGCGGGGGAAGCTAGGCTACGAGCAGTACTTC	CASIPGRGKLGYEQYF
-	TRBJ1-5	TRBD1	TRBV6-2/TRBV6-3	TGTGCCAGCAGCTACCGGACAGGAATGGATCAGCCCCAGCATTTT	CASSYRTGMDQPQHF
many	TRBJ2-5	-	TRBV20-1	TGCAGTGCTGACATAAATCAAGGGGGGGAGACCCAGTACTTC	CSADINQGGETQYF